This paragraph covers one TCR beta chain sequence. Its matching antigen is unknown. The data stem from a study of brain T cells in children with intractable seizures. Overall study results and limits: Absence of clones before surgery may stem from lower sequencing depth.

The sequenced cases were selected for having the highest brain T cell transcript signatures. Patients received at least one anti-epileptic drug before surgery. Between the trimmed V and J ends, which lost 0 bases and 1 base, there was a span of 7 bases. This CDR3 has 14 residues. The V gene's germline CDR1 is SGDLS and CDR2 YYNGEE. This table comes from immunoSEQ multiplex PCR, and its TCRdb copy is limited to in-frame clones, with some not included. The sample records 110,000 or so clones, 94% being singletons. This TCR was sampled from a boy younger than two with hemimegalencephaly and intractable seizures. The rearrangement links TRBV9 to TRBJ1-1; D is ambiguous. The material was peripheral blood, obtained at surgery. The CDR3 nucleotides read TGTGCCAGCAGCGTAGTAGACTGGAACACTGAAGCTTTCTTT. Protein product: CASSVVDWNTEAFF.